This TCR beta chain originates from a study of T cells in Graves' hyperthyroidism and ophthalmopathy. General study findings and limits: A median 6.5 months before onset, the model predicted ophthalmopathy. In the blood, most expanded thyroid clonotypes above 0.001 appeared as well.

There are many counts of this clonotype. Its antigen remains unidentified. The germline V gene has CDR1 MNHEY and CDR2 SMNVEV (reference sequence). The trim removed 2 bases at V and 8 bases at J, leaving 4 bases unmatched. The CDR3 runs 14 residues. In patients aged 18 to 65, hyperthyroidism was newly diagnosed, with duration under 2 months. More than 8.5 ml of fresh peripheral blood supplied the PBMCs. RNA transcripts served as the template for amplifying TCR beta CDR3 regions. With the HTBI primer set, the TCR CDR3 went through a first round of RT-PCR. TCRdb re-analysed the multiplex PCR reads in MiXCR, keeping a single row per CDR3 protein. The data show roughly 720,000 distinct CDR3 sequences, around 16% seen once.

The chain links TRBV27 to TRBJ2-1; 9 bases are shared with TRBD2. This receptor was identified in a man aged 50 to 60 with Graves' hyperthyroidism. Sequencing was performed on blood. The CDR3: CASSLAGGPDEQFF. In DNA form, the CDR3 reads TGTGCCAGCAGTTTAGCGGGAGGGCCGGATGAGCAGTTCTTC.